The rows below give T cell receptor beta chains drawn from one sample of a study of blood T cell repertoires in COVID-19. Method: immunoSEQ multiplex PCR; TCRdb's copy keeps in-frame clones and lacks some. The sample shows fewer than 150,000 clones, about 74% of them seen only once. What was sequenced was peripheral blood. The receptor set was obtained from a man between 70 and 80 years old with acute or convalescent COVID-19. Each CDR3 is given with its conserved first and last residue. Each record gives: CDR3 protein, CDR3 DNA, CDR3 length, V gene, clone size, D gene, J gene. D genes are given only for firm matches. Size is stated for part of the rows, as once, few or many counts, or as a class when the clone is expanded.

CASSLGTDEAFF TGTGCCAGCAGCTTGGGGACAGATGAAGCTTTCTTT 12 TRBV5-6 few - TRBJ1-1
CASSVGAGSTEAFF TGTGCCAGCAGCGTAGGGGCAGGGTCCACTGAAGCTTTCTTT 14 TRBV9 - - TRBJ1-1
CASTFSIGQGPNSYNEQFF TGTGCCAGCACCTTCTCAATCGGACAGGGGCCTAACTCCTACAATGAGCAGTTCTTC 19 TRBV28 - TRBD1 TRBJ2-1
CASSVETGGYSPLHF TGTGCCAGCAGCGTAGAAACAGGGGGCTATTCACCCCTCCACTTT 15 TRBV7-9 - TRBD1 TRBJ1-6
CASTGTSGSGFPGELFF TGTGCCAGCACCGGGACTAGCGGAAGCGGATTCCCCGGGGAGCTGTTTTTT 17 TRBV2 few TRBD2 TRBJ2-2
CASSYGQGFFYEQYF TGTGCCAGCAGTTACGGACAGGGGTTTTTCTACGAGCAGTACTTC 15 TRBV6-5 - TRBD1 TRBJ2-7
CASSTDRGGLNYGYTF TGCGCCAGCAGCACGGACAGGGGAGGGCTTAACTATGGCTACACCTTC 16 TRBV5-1 - TRBD1 TRBJ1-2
CASSDTGTGYQPQHF TGTGCCAGCAGCGATACCGGGACAGGATATCAGCCCCAGCATTTT 15 TRBV5-5 - TRBD1 TRBJ1-5
CASSSQISTEQFF TGTGCCAGTAGTTCCCAGATTAGCACTGAGCAGTTCTTC 13 TRBV19 - - TRBJ2-1
CASSNGQLNTGELFF TGCGCCAGCAGCAACGGACAGTTGAACACCGGGGAGCTGTTTTTT 15 TRBV5-1 - - TRBJ2-2
CASSSYAGGAEAFF TGTGCCAGCAGCTCCTACGCGGGTGGAGCTGAAGCTTTCTTT 14 TRBV7-2 - - TRBJ1-1
CAISESGQADQPQHF TGTGCCATCAGTGAGTCAGGACAGGCGGATCAGCCCCAGCATTTT 15 TRBV10-3 - TRBD1 TRBJ1-5
CASALGGQAGVSTDTQYF TGTGCTAGTGCTTTAGGGGGACAAGCAGGGGTGAGCACAGATACGCAGTATTTT 18 TRBV12-5 - - TRBJ2-3
CSVEGQNYGYTF TGCAGCGTTGAAGGGCAGAACTATGGCTACACCTTC 12 TRBV29-1 - - TRBJ1-2
CASSDTGYEQYF TGTGCCAGCAGTGACACAGGATACGAGCAGTACTTC 12 TRBV12-3/TRBV12-4 once - TRBJ2-7
CASSLEAGVTGYGYTF TGCGCCAGCAGCTTGGAGGCAGGGGTAACCGGCTATGGCTACACCTTC 16 TRBV5-1 - - TRBJ1-2
CASWGLTGGNEQYF TGTGCATCTTGGGGGCTGACAGGGGGCAACGAGCAGTACTTC 14 TRBV28 - TRBD1 TRBJ2-7
CASSTQGSGNEQFF TGTGCCAGTAGTACCCAGGGGTCAGGCAATGAGCAGTTCTTC 14 TRBV19 - - TRBJ2-1
CASSAGLAGGHNEQFF TGTGCCAGCAGCGCAGGACTAGCGGGAGGGCACAATGAGCAGTTCTTC 16 TRBV9 - TRBD2 TRBJ2-1
CASSLAREQPTSQPQHF TGCGCCAGCAGCTTGGCCAGAGAACAGCCTACGTCGCAGCCCCAGCATTTT 17 TRBV5-1 - - TRBJ1-5
CASSLGHSGANVLTF TGTGCCAGCAGTTTAGGGCACTCTGGGGCCAACGTCCTGACTTTC 15 TRBV28 - - TRBJ2-6
CASSSGVTYEQYF TGTGCCAGCAGTTCGGGAGTCACCTACGAGCAGTACTTC 13 TRBV2 - - TRBJ2-7
CASTKTRPGQGSANYGYTF TGTGCCAGTACCAAAACGAGACCGGGACAGGGATCAGCTAACTATGGCTACACCTTC 19 TRBV19 - TRBD1 TRBJ1-2
CASSQDSNEKLFF TGTGCCAGCTCACAGGACAGTAATGAAAAACTGTTTTTT 13 TRBV18 - - TRBJ1-4
CASSEGRSDGYTF TGTGCCAGTAGTGAGGGCAGATCAGATGGCTACACCTTC 13 TRBV7-2 - - TRBJ1-2
CAISRDRELGYGYTF TGTGCCATCAGTAGGGACAGGGAATTGGGCTATGGCTACACCTTC 15 TRBV10-3 - TRBD1 TRBJ1-2
CASSTSSTAFNTEAFF TGTGCCAGTAGTACATCTTCGACAGCGTTCAACACTGAAGCTTTCTTT 16 TRBV19 - - TRBJ1-1
CASSPSGSSYNEQFF TGCGCCAGCAGCCCTTCCGGGAGCTCCTACAATGAGCAGTTCTTC 15 TRBV5-1 - - TRBJ2-1
CASRLSGEGQPQHF TGTGCCAGCAGGTTATCAGGGGAGGGACAGCCCCAGCATTTT 14 TRBV6-5 once - TRBJ1-5
CASREQGGNQPQHF TGTGCCAGCCGGGAGCAGGGGGGCAATCAGCCCCAGCATTTT 14 TRBV28 - TRBD1 TRBJ1-5
CASSQDPGSYGYTF TGTGCCAGCAGCCAAGACCCGGGGAGCTATGGCTACACCTTC 14 TRBV3-1/TRBV3-2 - - TRBJ1-2
CATSREIGGNTGELFF TGTGCCACCAGCAGAGAGATCGGGGGGAACACCGGGGAGCTGTTTTTT 16 TRBV15 once - TRBJ2-2
CASSQDRFWGGTEAFF TGTGCCAGCAGCCAGGACAGGTTTTGGGGAGGCACTGAAGCTTTCTTT 16 TRBV3-1/TRBV3-2 once TRBD1 TRBJ1-1
CASTPYGAGRGEKLFF TGTGCCAGCACCCCTTATGGGGCAGGGCGTGGGGAAAAACTGTTTTTT 16 TRBV27 - - TRBJ1-4
CASVQEGSGRAKGNEQYF TGTGCTAGTGTTCAGGAGGGTAGCGGGAGGGCCAAGGGTAACGAGCAGTACTTC 18 TRBV12-5 few TRBD2 TRBJ2-7
CATGDRYEGEQYF TGTGCTACGGGGGACAGGTATGAAGGCGAGCAGTACTTC 13 TRBV30 - TRBD1 TRBJ2-7
CASSVGPGLAAPYNEQFF TGTGCCAGCAGCGTAGGCCCGGGACTAGCGGCCCCCTACAATGAGCAGTTCTTC 18 TRBV9 - TRBD2 TRBJ2-1
CASSSPPGTGTGANVLTF TGTGCCAGCAGCTCACCCCCGGGGACAGGGACTGGGGCCAACGTCCTGACTTTC 18 TRBV5-4 - TRBD1 TRBJ2-6
CASSPRSSGTEAFF TGTGCCAGCAGCCCAAGGAGCAGCGGCACTGAAGCTTTCTTT 14 TRBV7-2 - - TRBJ1-1
CASSQNDQGAGQPQHF TGCGCCAGCAGTCAAAATGACCAGGGGGCTGGGCAGCCCCAGCATTTT 16 TRBV23-1 - TRBD1 TRBJ1-5
CASSIEGVGGYTF TGTGCCAGTAGCATAGAGGGAGTTGGTGGCTACACCTTC 13 TRBV19 few - TRBJ1-2
CASRPGGQGYGYTF TGTGCCAGCAGGCCAGGGGGTCAGGGCTATGGCTACACCTTC 14 TRBV6-5 - TRBD1 TRBJ1-2
CASSVGLSPRYNEQFF TGTGCCAGCAGCGTGGGGCTTTCCCCCCGTTACAATGAGCAGTTCTTC 16 TRBV9 few - TRBJ2-1
CAFLGHRSPDTQYF TGTGCCTTCTTAGGACACCGGTCCCCAGATACGCAGTATTTT 14 TRBV30 few - TRBJ2-3
CASSSRTTTQYF TGTGCCAGCAGTTCGAGGACTACCACGCAGTATTTT 12 TRBV28 - - TRBJ2-3
CASSQIGGGLVYNEQFF TGTGCCAGCAGTCAAATTGGGGGCGGACTAGTTTACAATGAGCAGTTCTTC 17 TRBV28 - - TRBJ2-1
CASSSRGGMDDEQYF TGCGCCAGCAGTTCGCGGGGGGGAATGGATGACGAGCAGTACTTC 15 TRBV5-1 - TRBD2 TRBJ2-7
CASSGGTKAPYAYGYTF TGTGCCAGCAGTGGAGGGACAAAAGCCCCCTATGCCTATGGCTACACCTTC 17 TRBV6-1 - - TRBJ1-2
CASSKPTSYYEQYF TGTGCCAGCTCAAAACCCACCAGTTACTACGAGCAGTACTTC 14 TRBV18 - - TRBJ2-7
CASSLERVETQYF TGTGCCAGCAGCTTAGAGCGGGTAGAGACCCAGTACTTC 13 TRBV7-2 few - TRBJ2-5
CASSPETNTEAFF TGTGCCAGCAGCCCGGAGACGAACACTGAAGCTTTCTTT 13 TRBV6-1 few - TRBJ1-1
CASSSDYYTQYF TGTGCCAGCAGCTCCGACTACTATACGCAGTATTTT 12 TRBV7-2 - - TRBJ2-3
CASSTRQGSNQPQHF TGTGCCAGCAGTACCCGACAGGGAAGCAATCAGCCCCAGCATTTT 15 TRBV6-2/TRBV6-3 - TRBD1 TRBJ1-5
CASSLLQGAAEQYF TGTGCCAGCAGTTTATTGCAGGGGGCGGCCGAGCAGTACTTC 14 TRBV28 - TRBD1 TRBJ2-7
CASSSLAGGRREQFF TGTGCCAGCAGCTCGCTAGCGGGGGGCCGCCGGGAGCAGTTCTTC 15 TRBV14 - TRBD2 TRBJ2-1